The sequence of this T cell receptor beta chain was determined in a study of memory CD4+ T cells and cytomegalovirus serostatus. Study background: This sample comes from healthy Belgian adults, eight to ten CMV seropositive, around 26 seronegative.

The ends were cut back, 2 bases at V and 1 base at J, with 11 bases in the middle. The CDR3 is made up of 15 amino acids. Germline lookup yields CDR1 SGHTA and CDR2 FQGNSA. This clone occurred a few times. Its antigen is as yet unknown. Profiling relied on immunoSEQ multiplex PCR, and the TCRdb table lists in-frame clones only, not all of them. Among about 75,000 clones listed, roughly three quarters were seen once. Single viable CD3+CD4+CD8-CD45RO+ cells were sorted as the memory CD4+ T cells. Regarding the study as a whole: A US-trained random forest predicted CMV serostatus with median AUC around 0.9. Suggested: most of the CMV-linked TCR signature lies in CD4+ memory cells.

This clonotype originated in an adult in good health and CMV-seropositive. Input material: memory CD4+ T cells from blood. V gene TRBV7-2 combines with J gene TRBJ1-1; a possible D gene is TRBD1 (5 bases). As DNA, the CDR3 is TGTGCCAGCAGCTTAAGGGGCAGCTGGAACACTGAAGCTTTCTTT. Protein sequence: CASSLRGSWNTEAFF.